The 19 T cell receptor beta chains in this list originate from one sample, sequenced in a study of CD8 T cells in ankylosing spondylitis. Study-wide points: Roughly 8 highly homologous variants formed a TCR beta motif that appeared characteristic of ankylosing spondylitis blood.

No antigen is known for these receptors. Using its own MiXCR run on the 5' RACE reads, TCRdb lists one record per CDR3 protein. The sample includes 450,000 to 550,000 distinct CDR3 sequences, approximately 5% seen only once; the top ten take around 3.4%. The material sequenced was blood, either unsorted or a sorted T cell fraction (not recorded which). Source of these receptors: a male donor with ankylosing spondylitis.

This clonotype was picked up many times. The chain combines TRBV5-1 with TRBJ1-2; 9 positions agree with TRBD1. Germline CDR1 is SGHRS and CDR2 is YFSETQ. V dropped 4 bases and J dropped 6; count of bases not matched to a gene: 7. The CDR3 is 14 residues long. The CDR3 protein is CASSTGQGWDGYTF. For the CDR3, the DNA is TGCGCCAGCAGCACCGGACAGGGGTGGGATGGCTACACCTTC.

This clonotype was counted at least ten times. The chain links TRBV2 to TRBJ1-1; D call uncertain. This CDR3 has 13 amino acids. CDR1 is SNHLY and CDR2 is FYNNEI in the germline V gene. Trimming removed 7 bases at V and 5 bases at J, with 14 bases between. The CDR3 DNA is TGTGCCAGCAACCCGGGCTTGGGGACTGAAGCTTTCTTT. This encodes CASNPGLGTEAFF.

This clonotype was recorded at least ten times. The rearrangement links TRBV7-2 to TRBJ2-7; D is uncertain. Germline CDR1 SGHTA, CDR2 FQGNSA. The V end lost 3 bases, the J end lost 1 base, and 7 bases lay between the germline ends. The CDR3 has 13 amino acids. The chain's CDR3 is CASSFQPSYEQYF. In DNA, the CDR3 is TGTGCCAGCAGCTTCCAGCCTTCCTACGAGCAGTACTTC.

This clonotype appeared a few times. The CDR3 DNA reads TGTGCCAGCTCCCCTACGGGGGGTCCGACCTACGAGCAGTACTTC. Translating gives CASSPTGGPTYEQYF. This chain connects TRBV18 to TRBJ2-7; 7 bases agree with TRBD2. CDR3 length: 15 amino acids. After removal of 6 bases from V and 2 bases from J, the junction contained 10 bases not matched to a gene. The germline V gene has CDR1 KGHSH and CDR2 LQKENI.

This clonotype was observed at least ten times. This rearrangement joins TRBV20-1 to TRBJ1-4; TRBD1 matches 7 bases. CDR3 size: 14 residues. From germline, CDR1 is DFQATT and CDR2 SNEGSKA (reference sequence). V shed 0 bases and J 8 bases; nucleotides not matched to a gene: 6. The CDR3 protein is CSARDRGGREKLFF. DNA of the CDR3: TGCAGTGCTAGAGATCGAGGGGGCAGGGAAAAACTGTTTTTT.

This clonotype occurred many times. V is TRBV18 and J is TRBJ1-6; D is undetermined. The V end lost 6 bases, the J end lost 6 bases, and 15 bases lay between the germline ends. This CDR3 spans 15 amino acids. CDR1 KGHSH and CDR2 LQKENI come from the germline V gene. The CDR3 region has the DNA TGTGCCAGCTCCCTTGAATTGGCAGCTAATTCACCCCTCCACTTT. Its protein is CASSLELAANSPLHF.

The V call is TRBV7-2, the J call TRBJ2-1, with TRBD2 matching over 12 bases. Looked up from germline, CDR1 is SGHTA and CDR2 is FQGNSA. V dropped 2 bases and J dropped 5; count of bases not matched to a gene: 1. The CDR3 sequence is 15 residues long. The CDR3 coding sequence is TGTGCCAGCAGCTTAACTAGCGGGGGGCACAATGAGCAGTTCTTC. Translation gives CASSLTSGGHNEQFF. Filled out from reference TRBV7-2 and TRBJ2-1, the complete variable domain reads GAGVSQSPSNKVTEKGKDVELRCDPISGHTALYWYRQSLGQGLEFLIYFQGNSAPDKSGLPSDRFSAERTGGSVSTLTIQRTQQEDSAVYLCASSLTSGGHNEQFFGPGTRLTVL.

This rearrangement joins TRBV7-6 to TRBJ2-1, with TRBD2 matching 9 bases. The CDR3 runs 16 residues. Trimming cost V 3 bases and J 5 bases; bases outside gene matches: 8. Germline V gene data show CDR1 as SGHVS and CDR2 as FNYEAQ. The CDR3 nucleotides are TGTGCCAGCAGCTTTAGCGGGGGACATGTGAACAATGAGCAGTTCTTC. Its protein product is CASSFSGGHVNNEQFF.

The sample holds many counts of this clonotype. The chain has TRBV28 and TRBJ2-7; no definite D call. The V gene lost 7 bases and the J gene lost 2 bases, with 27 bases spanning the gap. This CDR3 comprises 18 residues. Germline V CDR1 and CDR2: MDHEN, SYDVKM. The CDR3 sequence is CASIEPGGTPNGPYEQYF. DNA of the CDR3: TGTGCCAGCATCGAACCGGGCGGAACCCCGAATGGTCCCTACGAGCAGTACTTC.

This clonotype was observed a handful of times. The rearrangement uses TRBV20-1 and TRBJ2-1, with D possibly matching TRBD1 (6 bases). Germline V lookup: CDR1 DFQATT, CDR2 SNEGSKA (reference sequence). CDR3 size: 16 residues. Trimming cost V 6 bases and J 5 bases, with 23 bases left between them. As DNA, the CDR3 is TGCAGTGCAACTAAGCCTCCCAGGGGTATTCACAATGAGCAGTTCTTC. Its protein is CSATKPPRGIHNEQFF.

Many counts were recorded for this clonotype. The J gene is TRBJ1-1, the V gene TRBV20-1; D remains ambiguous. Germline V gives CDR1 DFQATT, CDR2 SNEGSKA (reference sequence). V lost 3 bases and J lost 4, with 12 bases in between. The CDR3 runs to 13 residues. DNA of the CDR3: TGCAGTGCTAGGGACCAGGAAGGCACTGAAGCTTTCTTT. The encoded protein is CSARDQEGTEAFF.

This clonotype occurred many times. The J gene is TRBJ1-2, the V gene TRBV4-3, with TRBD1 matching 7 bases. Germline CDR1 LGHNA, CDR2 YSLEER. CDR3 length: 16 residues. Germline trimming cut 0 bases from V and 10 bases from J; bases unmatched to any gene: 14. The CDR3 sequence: CASSQDPRQGHGAYTF. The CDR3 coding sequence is TGCGCCAGCAGCCAAGATCCTAGACAGGGCCATGGGGCCTACACCTTC.

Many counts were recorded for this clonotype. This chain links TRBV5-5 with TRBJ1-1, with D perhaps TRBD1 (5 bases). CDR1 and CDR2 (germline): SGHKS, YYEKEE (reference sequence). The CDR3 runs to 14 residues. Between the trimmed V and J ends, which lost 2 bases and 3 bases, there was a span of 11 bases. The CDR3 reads CASSFKGLDTEAFF. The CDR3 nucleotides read TGTGCCAGCAGCTTTAAGGGGCTGGACACTGAAGCTTTCTTT.

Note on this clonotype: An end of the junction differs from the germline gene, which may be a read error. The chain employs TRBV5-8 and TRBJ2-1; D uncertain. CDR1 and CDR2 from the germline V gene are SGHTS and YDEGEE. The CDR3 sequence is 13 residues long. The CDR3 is CASGLEAEGEQFF. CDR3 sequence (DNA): TGTGCCAGCGGCTTGGAAGCTGAAGGTGAGCAGTTCTTC.

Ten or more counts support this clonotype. The CDR3 loop is CASSQGQGQPQHF. CDR3 DNA sequence: TGTGCCAGCAGTCAGGGTCAGGGCCAGCCCCAGCATTTT. J is TRBJ1-5 and V is TRBV12-3 or TRBV12-4; TRBD1 might be the D (5 bases). V was trimmed by 5 bases and J by 7 bases, leaving 12 bases between them. The CDR3 totals 13 residues.

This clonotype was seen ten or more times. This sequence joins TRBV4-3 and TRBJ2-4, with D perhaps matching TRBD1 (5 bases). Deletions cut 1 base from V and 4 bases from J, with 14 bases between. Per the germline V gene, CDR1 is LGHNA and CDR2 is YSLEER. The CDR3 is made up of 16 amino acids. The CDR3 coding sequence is TGCGCCAGCAGCCAAGGGCTGCGGCAGGGTAAAAACATTCAGTACTTC. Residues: CASSQGLRQGKNIQYF.

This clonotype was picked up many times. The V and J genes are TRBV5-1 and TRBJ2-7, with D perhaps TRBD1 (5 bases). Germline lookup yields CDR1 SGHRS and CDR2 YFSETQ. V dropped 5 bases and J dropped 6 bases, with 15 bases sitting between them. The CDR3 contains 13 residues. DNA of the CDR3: TGCGCCAGCAGTTTCCCAGGCCAGGGCGAGCAGTACTTC. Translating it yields CASSFPGQGEQYF.

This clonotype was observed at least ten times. CDR3 residues: CASSHGTTSSYEQYF. CDR3 coding DNA: TGTGCCAGCAGCCATGGGACAACGAGTTCCTACGAGCAGTACTTC. The rearrangement links TRBV14 to TRBJ2-7; weak D call: TRBD1 (6 bases). The CDR3 consists of 15 residues. Trimming left V 3 bases short and J 1 base short, with 13 bases between. Germline-derived CDR1 and CDR2 are SGHDN and FVKESK.

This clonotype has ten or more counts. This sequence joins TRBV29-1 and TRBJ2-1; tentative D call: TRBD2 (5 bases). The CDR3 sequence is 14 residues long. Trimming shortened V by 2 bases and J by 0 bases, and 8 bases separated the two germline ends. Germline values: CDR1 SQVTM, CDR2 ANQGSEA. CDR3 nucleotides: TGCAGCGTTGAACCAGCGGACTCCTACAATGAGCAGTTCTTC. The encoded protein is CSVEPADSYNEQFF.